These 21 T cell receptor beta chains share one sample of origin, sequenced in a study of T cell responses to AZD1222 COVID-19 vaccine. The protocol was immunoSEQ multiplex PCR, while the TCRdb copy is restricted to in-frame clones and leaves out a portion. The sample holds 160,000 or so clones, over 80% seen once. Here the sequenced sample was peripheral blood, taken 28 days after the second AZD1222 dose. The receptor set was obtained from an adult who received the AZD1222 COVID-19 vaccine.

Note on this clone: Different DNA sequences within this sample yield the same CDR3. This chain uses TRBV28 with TRBJ1-2; D might be TRBD1 (5 bases). CDR1 MDHEN and CDR2 SYDVKM come from the germline V gene. The CDR3 consists of 13 residues. V lost 2 bases, J lost 3 bases, and 7 bases lay in between. Here the CDR3 reads CASSLDRDYGYTF. As DNA, the CDR3 is TGTGCCAGCAGTTTAGACAGAGACTATGGCTACACCTTC.

As to this clone: The sample holds other DNA sequences that translate to the same CDR3. This chain links TRBV9 with TRBJ1-2; D possibly corresponds to TRBD1 (5 bases). The CDR3 has 13 residues. V was cut by 0 bases and J by 3 bases, with 6 bases left in between. Germline CDR1 is SGDLS and CDR2 is YYNGEE. The CDR3 DNA follows: TGTGCCAGCAGCGTAGGAGGGGACTATGGCTACACCTTC. Residues: CASSVGGDYGYTF.

This chain connects TRBV5-1 to TRBJ2-7; 9 nucleotides match TRBD2. V lost 0 bases, J lost 5 bases, and 6 bases stayed unmatched. This CDR3 is 15 amino acids long. Germline-derived CDR1 and CDR2 are SGHRS and YFSETQ. The CDR3 DNA is TGCGCCAGCAGCTTGGATAGCGGGAGTGGTAACGAGCAGTACTTC. Translated: CASSLDSGSGNEQYF.

The chain is built from TRBV5-1 and TRBJ2-3; tentatively, D is TRBD1 or TRBD2 (6 bases each). With 6 bases removed from V and 0 bases from J, the gap between germline ends came to 14 bases. The CDR3 has 15 residues. Germline values: CDR1 SGHRS, CDR2 YFSETQ. The DNA of the CDR3 is TGCGCCAGCAAGGAGTGGGGGGCTAGCACAGATACGCAGTATTTT. Amino acid sequence: CASKEWGASTDTQYF.

The chain recombines TRBV9 with TRBJ2-2; D ambiguous. V was shortened by 0 bases and J by 2 bases, with 8 bases between the two germline ends. This CDR3 has 15 amino acids. The germline V gene has CDR1 SGDLS and CDR2 YYNGEE. This CDR3 reads CASSVGRLNTGELFF. Written as DNA, the CDR3 is TGTGCCAGCAGCGTAGGCAGACTCAACACCGGGGAGCTGTTTTTT.

The rearrangement links TRBV25-1 to TRBJ2-3, with 10 bases fitting TRBD2. The CDR3 runs 15 residues. In germline, CDR1 is MGHDK, CDR2 SYGVNS. The junction had 7 bases not matched to a gene; V was cut back by 0 bases and J by 10 bases. The CDR3 sequence: CASSEYGSGRPSQYF. The CDR3 DNA reads TGTGCCAGCAGTGAATATGGTAGCGGGAGGCCTTCGCAGTATTTT.

In its sample, this clone was seen a few times. This chain uses TRBV12-3 or TRBV12-4 with TRBJ1-1; a weak D match, TRBD1 (5 bases). V lost 5 bases and J 4 bases, leaving 11 bases between the germline ends. The CDR3 contains 13 residues. As DNA, the CDR3 is TGTGCCAGCAGTCCCCAGGGATTCACTGAAGCTTTCTTT. Translation gives CASSPQGFTEAFF.

This clone occurred a few times. This chain connects TRBV5-1 to TRBJ2-3; 8 bases are a match to TRBD2. The CDR3 covers 14 residues. Unmatched junction bases numbered 6, after V lost 4 bases and J lost 5 bases. Germline assignment: CDR1 SGHRS and CDR2 YFSETQ. CDR3 sequence: CASSRGLDIDTQYF. Written as DNA, the CDR3 is TGCGCCAGCAGCCGGGGACTAGATATAGATACGCAGTATTTT.

The chain links TRBV6-1 to TRBJ1-6; possibly TRBD1 for D (6 bases). This CDR3 is built from 14 residues. Trimming pared 0 bases from V and 10 bases from J, leaving 10 bases between. Germline values: CDR1 MNHNS, CDR2 SASEGT. CDR3 coding DNA: TGTGCCAGCAGTGAAGCAGGGGGAAGGTCACCCCTCCACTTT. Translated: CASSEAGGRSPLHF.

CDR3 in amino acids: CASMTGVKKTQYF. In nucleotides, the CDR3 is TGCGCCAGCATGACAGGGGTTAAGAAGACCCAGTACTTC. The J gene is TRBJ2-5, the V gene TRBV5-1; 8 bases match TRBD1. The CDR3 spans 13 residues. CDR1 is SGHRS, CDR2 YFSETQ, per germline. Losses at the gene ends were 6 bases for V and 6 bases for J; bases not matched to a gene: 7.

The chain recombines TRBV7-2 with TRBJ2-5; 11 bases fit TRBD1. The CDR3 spans 16 residues. V shed 4 bases and J 4 bases; nucleotides not matched to a gene: 8. CDR1 is SGHTA, CDR2 FQGNSA, per germline. CDR3 nucleotide sequence: TGTGCCAGCAGCTCCACCGGGACAGGGGGACGAGAGACCCAGTACTTC. This sequence encodes CASSSTGTGGRETQYF. Full variable domain (missing parts from reference TRBV7-2 and TRBJ2-5): GAGVSQSPSNKVTEKGKDVELRCDPISGHTALYWYRQSLGQGLEFLIYFQGNSAPDKSGLPSDRFSAERTGGSVSTLTIQRTQQEDSAVYLCASSSTGTGGRETQYFGPGTRLLVL.

This clone was counted a single time. CDR3 sequence (DNA): TGTGCCAGCAGGGGATGGCCCGAGGAAAACACCATATATTTT. It is translated as CASRGWPEENTIYF. V and J are TRBV2 and TRBJ1-3; no definite D call. Trimming removed 6 bases at V and 6 bases at J, with 15 bases between. This CDR3 region has 14 residues. Germline assignment: CDR1 SNHLY and CDR2 FYNNEI.

With regard to this clone: The sample holds other DNA sequences that translate to the same CDR3. The rearrangement uses TRBV19 and TRBJ2-3; 10 bases agree with TRBD1. The CDR3 has 15 amino acids. The J segment lost 4 bases and the V segment lost 4 bases, leaving 5 bases of the junction unmatched. From germline, CDR1 is LNHDA and CDR2 SQIVND (reference sequence). CDR3 in amino acids: CASSRGTGAADTQYF. CDR3 nucleotide sequence: TGTGCCAGTAGTAGAGGGACAGGGGCCGCAGATACGCAGTATTTT.

The sample holds a few counts of this clone. The rearrangement joins TRBV5-6 to TRBJ2-7; TRBD1 matches at 10 bases. This CDR3 is built from 15 residues. Germline V lookup: CDR1 SGHDT, CDR2 YYEEEE. V lost 4 bases to trimming and J lost 3 bases; unmatched junction nucleotides: 7. The CDR3 sequence: CASSRMTGGFYEQYF. The CDR3 DNA is TGTGCCAGCAGCAGGATGACAGGGGGCTTCTACGAGCAGTACTTC.

The V gene is TRBV12-2, the J gene TRBJ1-2; the table gives TRBD1 as D, unverified against the DNA. TRBV12-2 is noted as a pseudogene. This CDR3 is built from 13 residues. For the CDR3, the DNA is TGTGCAAGTCGCGCGACAGGGAGCTATGGCTACACCTTC. It encodes CASRATGSYGYTF.

The rearrangement joins TRBV5-1 to TRBJ2-6; no clear D gene. The germline V gene encodes CDR1 SGHRS and CDR2 YFSETQ. The CDR3 consists of 16 residues. Trimming removed 4 bases at V and 1 base at J, with 12 bases between. CDR3 coding DNA: TGCGCCAGCAGCCCCACGTTCAGGTCTGGGGCCAACGTCCTGACTTTC. Translating gives CASSPTFRSGANVLTF.

The V gene is TRBV5-1, the J gene TRBJ2-5; maybe TRBD1 (6 bases). Germline V gene data show CDR1 as SGHRS and CDR2 as YFSETQ. There are 13 residues in the CDR3. Trimming shortened V by 4 bases and J by 3 bases, and 10 bases separated the two germline ends. The CDR3, as DNA: TGCGCCAGCAGCCTCCCAGGGGAAGAGACCCAGTACTTC. Translated: CASSLPGEETQYF.

V is TRBV19 and J is TRBJ2-7; TRBD2 matches at 8 bases. V was clipped by 7 bases and J by 2 bases; unmatched bases: 4. This CDR3 region has 13 residues. From germline, CDR1 is LNHDA and CDR2 SQIVND (reference sequence). CDR3 sequence: CASTPGGTYEQYF. The CDR3 DNA reads as TGTGCCAGTACGCCGGGGGGGACCTACGAGCAGTACTTC.

The rearrangement uses TRBV7-2 and TRBJ2-2, with 9 bases fitting TRBD2. The CDR3 has 15 residues. Germline V gene lookup returns CDR1 SGHTA and CDR2 FQGNSA. V shed 4 bases and J 5 bases; nucleotides not matched to a gene: 5. The CDR3 coding sequence is TGTGCCAGCAGCTCCGGACTAGCGCGGACCGGGGAGCTGTTTTTT. It encodes CASSSGLARTGELFF.

The chain combines TRBV11-2 with TRBJ1-2; D unclear. The CDR3 has 13 residues. The germline V gene has CDR1 SGHAT and CDR2 FQNNGV. Trimming took off 4 bases at V and 4 bases at J, with 10 bases between the two ends. The CDR3 region has the DNA TGTGCCAGCAGCTCGGGAGCTTTCTATGGCTACACCTTC. It is translated as CASSSGAFYGYTF.

The chain couples TRBV25-1 to TRBJ2-7, with D tentatively TRBD1 (6 bases). CDR3 length equals 17 residues. V was pared by 5 bases and J by 4 bases, with 24 bases between. In germline, CDR1 is MGHDK, CDR2 SYGVNS. CDR3 loop: CASSPNPGTGPTYEQYF. The DNA for the CDR3 is TGTGCCAGCAGTCCAAATCCAGGTACAGGGCCCACGTACGAGCAGTACTTC.